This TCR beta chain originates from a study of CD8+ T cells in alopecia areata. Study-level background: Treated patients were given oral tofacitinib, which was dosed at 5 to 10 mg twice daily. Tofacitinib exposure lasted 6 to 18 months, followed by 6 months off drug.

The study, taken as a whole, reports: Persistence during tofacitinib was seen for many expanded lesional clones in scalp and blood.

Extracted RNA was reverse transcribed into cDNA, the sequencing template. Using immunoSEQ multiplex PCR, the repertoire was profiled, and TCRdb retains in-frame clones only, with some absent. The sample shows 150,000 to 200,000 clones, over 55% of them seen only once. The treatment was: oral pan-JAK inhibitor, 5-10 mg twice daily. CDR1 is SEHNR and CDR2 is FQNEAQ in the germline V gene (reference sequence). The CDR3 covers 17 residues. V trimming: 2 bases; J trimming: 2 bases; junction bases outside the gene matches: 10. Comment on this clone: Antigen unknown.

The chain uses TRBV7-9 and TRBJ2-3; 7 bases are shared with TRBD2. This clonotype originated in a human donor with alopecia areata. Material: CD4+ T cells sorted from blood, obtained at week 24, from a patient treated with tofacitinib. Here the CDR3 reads CASSLSASGPFTDTQYF. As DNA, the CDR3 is TGTGCCAGCAGCTTATCCGCTAGCGGCCCGTTCACAGATACGCAGTATTTT.